This T cell receptor beta chain was identified in a study of OX40 agonist ivuxolimab in advanced cancers. This clone was recorded once. CDR3 size: 14 residues. V lost 7 bases, J lost 0 bases, and 11 bases lay in between. Germline V gene lookup returns CDR1 SGHTS and CDR2 YDEGEE. TCRdb's copy holds only in-frame clones and misses some; the assay was immunoSEQ multiplex PCR. The table includes about 58,000 clones, around four fifths detected once. The chain has TRBV5-8 and TRBJ2-1; possibly TRBD2 for D (6 bases). The sequence was obtained from an adult with an advanced solid tumor such as melanoma, head and neck, liver or kidney cancer. This specimen consisted of CD4+ or CD8+ T cells sorted from blood, obtained in a trial of the OX40 agonist ivuxolimab. The DNA of the CDR3 is TGTGCCAGCCAACGGGGGTCCTCCTACAATGAGCAGTTCTTC. It encodes CASQRGSSYNEQFF.